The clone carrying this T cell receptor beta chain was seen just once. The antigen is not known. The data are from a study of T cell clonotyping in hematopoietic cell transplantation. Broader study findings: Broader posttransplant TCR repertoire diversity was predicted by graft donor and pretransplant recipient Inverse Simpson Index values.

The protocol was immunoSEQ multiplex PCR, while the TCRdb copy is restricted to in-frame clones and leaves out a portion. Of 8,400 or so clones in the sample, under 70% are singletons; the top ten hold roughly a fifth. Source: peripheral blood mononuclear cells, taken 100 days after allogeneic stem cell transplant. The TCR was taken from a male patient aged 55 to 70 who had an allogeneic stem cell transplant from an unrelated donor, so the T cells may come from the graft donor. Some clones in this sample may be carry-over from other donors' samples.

As DNA, the CDR3 is TGTGCCAGCAGTTTCGAGACTAGCGGGGGCAATGAGCAGTTCTTC. Its protein product is CASSFETSGGNEQFF. The J gene is TRBJ2-1, the V gene TRBV6-6, with 12 bases fitting TRBD2. After removal of 4 bases from V and 6 bases from J, the junction contained 4 bases not matched to a gene. Per the germline V gene, CDR1 is MNHNY and CDR2 is SVGAGI (reference sequence). This CDR3 is 15 amino acids long.